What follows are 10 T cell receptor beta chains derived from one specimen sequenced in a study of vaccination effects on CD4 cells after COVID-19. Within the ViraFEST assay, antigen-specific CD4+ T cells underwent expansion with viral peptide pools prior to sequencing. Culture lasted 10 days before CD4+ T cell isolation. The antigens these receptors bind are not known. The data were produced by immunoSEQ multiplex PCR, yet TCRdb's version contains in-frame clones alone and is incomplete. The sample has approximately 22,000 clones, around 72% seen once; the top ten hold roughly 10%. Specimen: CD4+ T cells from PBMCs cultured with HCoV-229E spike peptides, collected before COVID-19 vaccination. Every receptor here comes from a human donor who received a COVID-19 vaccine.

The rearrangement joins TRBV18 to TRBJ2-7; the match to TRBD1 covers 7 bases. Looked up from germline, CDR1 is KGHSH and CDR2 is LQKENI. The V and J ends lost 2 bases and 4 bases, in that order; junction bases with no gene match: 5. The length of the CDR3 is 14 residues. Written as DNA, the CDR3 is TGTGCCAGCTCACCAGGGACAGCCTCGTACGAGCAGTACTTC. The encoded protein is CASSPGTASYEQYF.

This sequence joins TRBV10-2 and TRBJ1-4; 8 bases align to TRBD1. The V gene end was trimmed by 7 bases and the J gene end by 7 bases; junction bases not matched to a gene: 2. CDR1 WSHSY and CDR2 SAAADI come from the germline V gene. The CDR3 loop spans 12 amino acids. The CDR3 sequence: CASKQGAEKLFF. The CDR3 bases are TGCGCCAGCAAGCAGGGGGCTGAAAAACTGTTTTTT.

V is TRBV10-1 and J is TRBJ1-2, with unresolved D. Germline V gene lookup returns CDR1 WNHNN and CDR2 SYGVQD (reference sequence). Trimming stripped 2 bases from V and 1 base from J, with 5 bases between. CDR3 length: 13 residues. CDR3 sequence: CASSEGSNYGYTF. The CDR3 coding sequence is TGCGCCAGCAGTGAGGGCAGTAACTATGGCTACACCTTC.

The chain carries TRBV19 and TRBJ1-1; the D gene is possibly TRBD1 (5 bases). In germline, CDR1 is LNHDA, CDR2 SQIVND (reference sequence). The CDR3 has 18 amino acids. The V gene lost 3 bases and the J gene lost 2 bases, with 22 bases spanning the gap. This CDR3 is CASSIAGHGVVSNTEAFF. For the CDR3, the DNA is TGTGCCAGTAGTATCGCAGGGCATGGGGTAGTAAGTAACACTGAAGCTTTCTTT.

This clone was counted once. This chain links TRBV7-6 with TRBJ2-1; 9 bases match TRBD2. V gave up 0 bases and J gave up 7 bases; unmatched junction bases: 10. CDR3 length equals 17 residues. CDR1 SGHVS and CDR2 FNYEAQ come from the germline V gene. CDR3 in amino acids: CASSLAVAGDSWNEQFF. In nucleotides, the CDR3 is TGTGCCAGCAGCTTAGCGGTAGCGGGAGACAGTTGGAATGAGCAGTTCTTC.

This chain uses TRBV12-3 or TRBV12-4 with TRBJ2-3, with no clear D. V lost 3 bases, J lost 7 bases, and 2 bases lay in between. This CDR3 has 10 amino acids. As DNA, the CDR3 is TGTGCCAGCAGTTTTAATACGCAGTATTTT. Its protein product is CASSFNTQYF.

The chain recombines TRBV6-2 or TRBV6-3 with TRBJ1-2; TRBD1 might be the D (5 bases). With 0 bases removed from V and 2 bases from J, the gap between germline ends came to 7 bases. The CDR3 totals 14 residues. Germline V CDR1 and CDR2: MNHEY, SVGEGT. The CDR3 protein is CASSYSGGNYGYTF. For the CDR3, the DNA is TGTGCCAGCAGTTACTCGGGGGGGAACTATGGCTACACCTTC.

This chain's CDR3 is CASSQDWAGPIETQYF. CDR3 DNA: TGTGCCAGCAGCCAAGATTGGGCAGGCCCAATTGAGACCCAGTACTTC. V and J are TRBV3-1 (or the pseudogene TRBV3-2) and TRBJ2-5; no reliable D call. V lost 0 bases to trimming and J lost 5 bases, with 16 bases between them. Germline assignment: CDR1 LGHDT and CDR2 YNNKEL (reference sequence). This CDR3 is 16 amino acids long.

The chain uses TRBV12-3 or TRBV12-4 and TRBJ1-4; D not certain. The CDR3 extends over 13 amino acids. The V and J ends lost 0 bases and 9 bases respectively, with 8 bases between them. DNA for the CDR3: TGTGCCAGCAGTTTAGCTGAGGGTCAAAAACTGTTTTTT. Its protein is CASSLAEGQKLFF.

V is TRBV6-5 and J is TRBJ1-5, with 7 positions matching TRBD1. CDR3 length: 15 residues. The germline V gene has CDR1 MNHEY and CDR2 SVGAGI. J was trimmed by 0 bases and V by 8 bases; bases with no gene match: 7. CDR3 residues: CASRDSFNSNQPQHF. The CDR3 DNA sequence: TGTGCCAGCCGGGACAGTTTTAATAGCAATCAGCCCCAGCATTTT.